A selection of T cell receptor beta chains follows, all from one sample in a study of cytomegalovirus exposure and HLA in healthy donors. Clones were sequenced by immunoSEQ multiplex PCR, and TCRdb holds only the in-frame ones, with some missing. The data show about 120,000 clones, more than 75% seen once. The sequenced sample consisted of PBMCs. The receptors derive from a young man in good health and CMV-seropositive. The CDR3 runs from the conserved cysteine through the conserved F or W. Each record gives: V gene, J gene, D gene, clone size, CDR3 DNA, CDR3 protein. A D gene is named only where the DNA matches it firmly. Only part of the rows carry a size: once, few, many, or a class if the clone is expanded.

TRBV18	TRBJ1-1	TRBD1	NA	TGTGCCAGCTCACCACTGGGGACAGTTGAAGCTTTCTTT	CASSPLGTVEAFF
TRBV13	TRBJ1-2	NA	NA	TGTGCCAGCAGCTTAGGGGGGCGAACTAACTATGGCTACACCTTC	CASSLGGRTNYGYTF
TRBV29-1	TRBJ1-1	NA	NA	TGCAGCGTTGACAGGGACACTGAAGCTTTCTTT	CSVDRDTEAFF
TRBV29-1	TRBJ2-3	NA	NA	TGCAGCGTAGACGAATCTATGGCAGGGTCGGCAGATACGCAGTATTTT	CSVDESMAGSADTQYF
TRBV27	TRBJ1-1	TRBD1	once	TGTGCCAGCAGTTTGGGACAGGGAAGGACTGAAGCTTTCTTT	CASSLGQGRTEAFF
TRBV7-8	TRBJ1-2	TRBD1	NA	TGTGCCAGCAGCACCCAGGGGGTCGACTATGGCTACACCTTC	CASSTQGVDYGYTF
TRBV7-2	TRBJ2-7	TRBD2	NA	TGTGCCAGCAGCGTAGGGGTAGCGGGTCCCTACGAGCAGTACTTC	CASSVGVAGPYEQYF
TRBV6-5	TRBJ2-2	TRBD2	NA	TGTGCCAGCAGGCGGGAGACGCACACCGGGGAGCTGTTTTTT	CASRRETHTGELFF
TRBV7-3	TRBJ2-1	TRBD2	NA	TGTGCCAGCAGCCCCGGTCCCCAGACTAGCGGAGCCTTATACAATGAGCAGTTCTTC	CASSPGPQTSGALYNEQFF
TRBV5-1	TRBJ1-2	TRBD1	NA	TGCGCCAGCAGCCGGTCGGGGACAGGCAACTATGGCTACACCTTC	CASSRSGTGNYGYTF
TRBV19	TRBJ1-5	NA	NA	TGTGCCAGTAGTGGGCCCTGGCAGACCCAGCATTTT	CASSGPWQTQHF
TRBV7-9	TRBJ1-5	NA	NA	TGTGCCAGCAGCTTACCAGGGTGGAATCAGCCCCAGCATTTT	CASSLPGWNQPQHF
TRBV6-1	TRBJ2-7	TRBD2	NA	TGTGCCAGCAGTGAAGGACTAGCAGCCGAGCAGTACTTC	CASSEGLAAEQYF
TRBV9	TRBJ2-3	TRBD2	NA	TGTGCCAGCAGCTCAGGACTAGGGGAGACAGATACGCAGTATTTT	CASSSGLGETDTQYF